Listed here are 31 T cell receptor beta chains from one sample, sequenced in a study of shared clonotypes between healthy human individuals. Profiled with immunoSEQ multiplex PCR; TCRdb holds only in-frame clones, not every one. The sample lists more than 900,000 clones, about 80% seen once, with around 0.6% in the top ten. Sequenced material: memory CD4+ T cells from PBMCs. Subset: CD45RA-negative fraction. The origin of the receptors is a man in his late teens or twenties in good health. Some clones in this sample may be carry-over from other donors' samples.

The gene calls are TRBV9 and TRBJ1-3; no clear D gene. V shed 3 bases and J shed 7 bases, with 14 bases lying between them. The CDR3 consists of 14 residues. Germline CDR1 reads SGDLS; CDR2 reads YYNGEE. The DNA of the CDR3 is TGTGCCAGCAGCGAAACGGGAGAGGTCAACACCATATATTTT. It encodes CASSETGEVNTIYF.

The chain's CDR3 is CASSRTRLAGYNEQFF. DNA of the CDR3: TGTGCCAGCAGTCGAACCCGACTAGCGGGCTACAATGAGCAGTTCTTC. The chain joins TRBV4-2 to TRBJ2-1; 10 nucleotides line up with TRBD2. CDR1 is LGHNA, CDR2 YNFKEQ, per germline. J was trimmed by 3 bases and V by 6 bases; bases with no gene match: 8. This CDR3 contains 16 residues.

The chain has TRBV30 and TRBJ2-1; TRBD2 aligns across 10 bases. The CDR3 totals 16 residues. J was trimmed by 0 bases and V by 3 bases; bases with no gene match: 5. CDR1 is GTSNPN, CDR2 SVGIG, per germline (reference sequence). CDR3 in amino acids: CAWRVAGGSSYNEQFF. Here the CDR3 DNA reads TGTGCCTGGAGAGTAGCGGGAGGTAGCTCCTACAATGAGCAGTTCTTC.

Note on this clone: This sequence is one base from a far larger clone and is likely a read error. This chain links TRBV19 with TRBJ1-3; 7 bases line up with TRBD1. The CDR3 extends over 15 amino acids. The germline V gene encodes CDR1 LNHDA and CDR2 SQIVND (reference sequence). CDR3 amino acids: CASSIGTVSGTTIYF. The DNA of the CDR3 is TGTGCCAGTAGTATCGGGACAGTTTCTGGAACCACCATATATTTT.

The chain combines TRBV29-1 with TRBJ1-1; TRBD1 matches 9 bases. The germline CDR1 and CDR2 sequences are SQVTM and ANQGSEA. The CDR3 consists of 13 residues. The V and J ends lost 7 bases and 3 bases, in that order; junction bases with no gene match: 6. The DNA of the CDR3 is TGCAGCGCAAGTAGACAGGGGGACACTGAAGCTTTCTTT. It yields the protein CSASRQGDTEAFF.

V gene TRBV15 combines with J gene TRBJ2-2; 8 bases are shared with TRBD1. CDR1 and CDR2 from the germline V gene are LNHNV and YYDKDF (reference sequence). The V segment lost 0 bases and the J segment 3 bases; nucleotides outside the gene matches: 0. CDR3 size: 15 residues. This CDR3 is CATSRDRGHTGELFF. The CDR3 DNA reads TGTGCCACCAGCAGAGACAGGGGGCACACCGGGGAGCTGTTTTTT.

The rearrangement links TRBV5-1 to TRBJ1-1; 8 bases map to TRBD1. The CDR3 totals 14 residues. J was trimmed by 6 bases and V by 1 base; bases with no gene match: 5. Looked up from germline, CDR1 is SGHRS and CDR2 is YFSETQ. CDR3 loop: CASSLQGATAEAFF. For the CDR3, the DNA is TGCGCCAGCAGCTTGCAGGGGGCTACGGCTGAAGCTTTCTTT.

The chain has TRBV7-2 and TRBJ2-3; 9 bases are a match to TRBD2. Germline V gene sequence: CDR1 SGHTA, CDR2 FQGNSA. The CDR3 length is 15 residues. Trimming took 5 bases from V and 6 from J; bases not matched to a gene: 9. For the CDR3, the DNA is TGTGCCAGCAGCCTATCTAGCGGGATGGGGGATACGCAGTATTTT. Its protein product is CASSLSSGMGDTQYF.

The chain carries TRBV5-4 and TRBJ2-5; no firm D call. With 0 bases removed from V and 9 bases from J, the gap between germline ends came to 12 bases. The germline CDR1 and CDR2 sequences are SGHNT and YYREEE (reference sequence). The CDR3 is made up of 13 amino acids. CDR3 loop: CASSLAVGGAQYF. The CDR3, as DNA: TGTGCCAGCAGCTTGGCCGTAGGTGGGGCCCAGTACTTC.

The chain couples TRBV7-9 to TRBJ1-1, with TRBD1 matching 8 bases. V trimming: 4 bases; J trimming: 3 bases; junction bases outside the gene matches: 7. Germline V CDR1 and CDR2: SEHNR, FQNEAQ (reference sequence). There are 15 residues in the CDR3. The CDR3 loop is CASSSRQGLDTEAFF. CDR3 nucleotides: TGTGCCAGCAGCTCGCGACAGGGGTTGGACACTGAAGCTTTCTTT. Complete variable domain (other parts from reference TRBV7-9 and TRBJ1-1): DTGVSQNPRHKITKRGQNVTFRCDPISEHNRLYWYRQTLGQGPEFLTYFQNEAQLEKSRLLSDRFSAERPKGSFSTLEIQRTEQGDSAMYLCASSSRQGLDTEAFFGQGTRLTVV.

The chain's CDR3 is CASSLQGGGYEQYF. The CDR3 coding sequence is TGTGCCAGCAGCTTACAGGGAGGGGGCTACGAGCAGTACTTC. The chain links TRBV7-9 to TRBJ2-7; D is possibly TRBD2 (7 bases). Between the trimmed V and J ends, which lost 2 bases and 3 bases, there was a span of 11 bases. This CDR3 contains 14 residues. CDR1 and CDR2 (germline): SEHNR, FQNEAQ (reference sequence).

The rearrangement uses TRBV30 and TRBJ2-5; D might be TRBD1 (6 bases). Trimming removed 4 bases from V and 0 bases from J, with 15 bases in between. In germline, CDR1 is GTSNPN, CDR2 SVGIG (reference sequence). This CDR3 has 15 amino acids. The DNA of the CDR3 is TGTGCCTGGACCCTAGGTAGGGGGTACCAAGAGACCCAGTACTTC. Residues: CAWTLGRGYQETQYF.

The chain carries TRBV6-1 and TRBJ2-4, with D unclear. Looked up from germline, CDR1 is MNHNS and CDR2 is SASEGT. This CDR3 contains 14 residues. V gave up 6 bases and J gave up 0 bases, with 9 bases separating them. The DNA for the CDR3 is TGTGCCAGCAGGGGTGGCCTAGCCAAAAACATTCAGTACTTC. Encoded protein: CASRGGLAKNIQYF.

As to this clone: A junction boundary mismatches the germline segment, possibly from a read error. This specimen includes other DNA sequences encoding the same CDR3. V is TRBV10-3 and J is TRBJ1-1; maybe TRBD1 (6 bases). CDR3 length equals 12 residues. Germline assignment: CDR1 ENHRY and CDR2 SYGVKD. DNA for the CDR3: TGTGCCATCAGTGAGGGGGACACCGAAGCTTTCTTT. Translation: CAISEGDTEAFF.

The genes are TRBV5-1 and TRBJ1-4; TRBD1 matches 8 bases. The CDR3 has 15 residues. Trimming took 3 bases from V and 5 from J; bases not matched to a gene: 6. CDR1 SGHRS and CDR2 YFSETQ come from the germline V gene. Here the CDR3 DNA reads TGCGCCAGCAGCTATCAGGGGGCGCACAATGAAAAACTGTTTTTT. Protein product: CASSYQGAHNEKLFF.

J is TRBJ2-5 and V is TRBV5-1; the D call may be TRBD1 or TRBD2 (5 bases each). Trimming removed 4 bases from V and 5 bases from J, with 12 bases in between. The germline gives CDR1 SGHRS, CDR2 YFSETQ. CDR3 size: 13 residues. The CDR3 here is CASSGTPPETQYF. DNA for the CDR3: TGCGCCAGCAGCGGGACGCCGCCCGAGACCCAGTACTTC.

The table lists this clone with a count of one. This chain links TRBV19 with TRBJ1-5; D is unclear. Trimming removed 10 bases at V and 8 bases at J, with 18 bases between. This CDR3 spans 13 amino acids. Germline CDR1 reads LNHDA; CDR2 reads SQIVND (reference sequence). The CDR3 DNA reads as TGTGCCATTTCCTACCTCCGGGGAGAGCCCCAGCATTTT. It specifies CAISYLRGEPQHF.

The chain is built from TRBV7-3 and TRBJ2-5; perhaps TRBD1 as D (5 bases). V gave up 4 bases and J gave up 4 bases, with 10 bases separating them. Germline assignment: CDR1 SGHTA and CDR2 FQGTGA. The CDR3 covers 13 residues. The CDR3 DNA is TGTGCCAGCAGCTCAGACAGAACAGAGACCCAGTACTTC. Protein sequence: CASSSDRTETQYF.

This sequence joins TRBV7-8 and TRBJ1-5; 7 nucleotides match TRBD1. The J segment lost 7 bases and the V segment lost 1 base, leaving 7 bases of the junction unmatched. Germline-derived CDR1 and CDR2 are SGHVS and FQNEAQ. The CDR3 is made up of 15 amino acids. CDR3 nucleotides: TGTGCCAGCAGCTTAGTTGGGCAGGGGGGCCAGCCCCAGCATTTT. Protein sequence: CASSLVGQGGQPQHF.

On this clone itself: One base away lies a much larger clone, so this may be a sequencing read error. Other DNA variants within this sample encode the same CDR3. The rearrangement links TRBV7-9 to TRBJ1-1; TRBD1 is a possible D gene (5 bases). This CDR3 is built from 13 residues. The V end was cut by 5 bases, the J end by 2 bases, with 9 bases between. Germline-derived CDR1 and CDR2 are SEHNR and FQNEAQ (reference sequence). CDR3 in amino acids: CASSPRENTEAFF. The CDR3 DNA follows: TGTGCCAGCAGCCCCAGGGAAAACACTGAAGCTTTCTTT. Full variable domain (missing parts from reference TRBV7-9 and TRBJ1-1): DTGVSQNPRHKITKRGQNVTFRCDPISEHNRLYWYRQTLGQGPEFLTYFQNEAQLEKSRLLSDRFSAERPKGSFSTLEIQRTEQGDSAMYLCASSPRENTEAFFGQGTRLTVV.

The chain carries TRBV10-3 and TRBJ2-4; TRBD2 is a possible D gene (5 bases). Germline V gene lookup returns CDR1 ENHRY and CDR2 SYGVKD. The CDR3 covers 14 residues. Trimming left V 0 bases short and J 13 bases short, with 16 bases between. The CDR3 reads CAISESGEGPSQYF. Written as DNA, the CDR3 is TGTGCCATCAGTGAGTCGGGAGAGGGCCCCTCGCAGTACTTC.

The chain is built from TRBV6-5 and TRBJ2-7, with D perhaps matching TRBD1 or TRBD2 (7 bases each). The germline V gene has CDR1 MNHEY and CDR2 SVGAGI. This CDR3 is built from 14 residues. The ends were cut back, 8 bases at V and 4 bases at J, with 18 bases in the middle. The CDR3 DNA follows: TGTGCCAGCGGACTCCAGGGGGGGGTGTACGAGCAGTACTTC. Translating gives CASGLQGGVYEQYF.

The chain has TRBV30 and TRBJ2-3; 13 bases are a match to TRBD2. V was pared by 3 bases and J by 7 bases, with 4 bases of the junction left unmatched. This CDR3 is 14 amino acids long. CDR1 and CDR2 from the germline V gene are GTSNPN and SVGIG (reference sequence). The CDR3 nucleotides are TGTGCCTGGAGCTCGACTAGCGGGAGGAATACGCAGTATTTT. Residues: CAWSSTSGRNTQYF.

This clone was detected a few times. This rearrangement joins TRBV29-1 to TRBJ2-5; TRBD2 aligns across 7 bases. CDR3 size: 13 residues. The germline V gene encodes CDR1 SQVTM and CDR2 ANQGSEA. With V trimmed by 4 bases and J by 1 base, 3 bases remained unmatched. The CDR3 nucleotides are TGCAGCGTTGTGCCTAGCGGCCAAGAGACCCAGTACTTC. Its translation is CSVVPSGQETQYF. The variable domain in full, with the rest retrieved from reference TRBV29-1 and TRBJ2-5, is SAVISQKPSRDICQRGTSLTIQCQVDSQVTMMFWYRQQPGQSLTLIATANQGSEATYESGFVIDKFPISRPNLTFSTLTVSNMSPEDSSIYLCSVVPSGQETQYFGPGTRLLVL.

The V call is TRBV5-1, the J call TRBJ1-1; 7 nucleotides match TRBD1. CDR1 SGHRS and CDR2 YFSETQ come from the germline V gene. J was trimmed by 5 bases and V by 0 bases; bases with no gene match: 7. The length of the CDR3 is 15 residues. The DNA for the CDR3 is TGCGCCAGCAGCTTGGCCGGCGACAGGGCAACTGAAGCTTTCTTT. As protein: CASSLAGDRATEAFF.

V and J are TRBV9 and TRBJ2-1, with a weak D call TRBD1 (5 bases). CDR1 is SGDLS, CDR2 YYNGEE, per germline. The CDR3 spans 15 residues. Trimming left V 0 bases short and J 1 base short, with 8 bases between. The CDR3 nucleotides read TGTGCCAGCAGCGTAGAGGGGAATTCCTACAATGAGCAGTTCTTC. It encodes CASSVEGNSYNEQFF.

The gene calls are TRBV5-1 and TRBJ1-2, with TRBD1 as a possible D gene (5 bases). The CDR3 contains 13 residues. With 4 bases removed from V and 1 base from J, the gap between germline ends came to 8 bases. Germline CDR1 reads SGHRS; CDR2 reads YFSETQ. The CDR3 DNA is TGCGCCAGCAGCACCGACAGTAACTATGGCTACACCTTC. Its protein product is CASSTDSNYGYTF.

The chain recombines TRBV7-6 with TRBJ2-7; TRBD2 might be the D (5 bases). V was clipped by 5 bases and J by 2 bases, with 13 bases between them. The CDR3 length is 14 residues. From germline, CDR1 is SGHVS and CDR2 FNYEAQ. CDR3 amino acids: CASSPRPGTYEQYF. The CDR3 DNA reads TGTGCCAGCAGCCCCCGTCCGGGAACCTACGAGCAGTACTTC. The variable domain in full, with the rest retrieved from reference TRBV7-6 and TRBJ2-7, is GAGVSQSPRYKVTKRGQDVALRCDPISGHVSLYWYRQALGQGPEFLTYFNYEAQQDKSGLPNDRFSAERPEGSISTLTIQRTEQRDSAMYRCASSPRPGTYEQYFGPGTRLTVT.

The chain couples TRBV28 to TRBJ2-7, with 7 bases lining up with TRBD1. The CDR3 extends over 14 amino acids. Germline V lookup: CDR1 MDHEN, CDR2 SYDVKM. The V gene end was trimmed by 1 base and the J gene end by 2 bases; junction bases not matched to a gene: 2. DNA for the CDR3: TGTGCCAGCAGTTTATCCCAGGGGGCCTACGAGCAGTACTTC. Its protein product is CASSLSQGAYEQYF.

This chain connects TRBV2 to TRBJ2-2, with a tentative D call TRBD2 (5 bases). V dropped 7 bases and J dropped 2 bases, with 11 bases sitting between them. Per the germline V gene, CDR1 is SNHLY and CDR2 is FYNNEI. CDR3 length equals 14 residues. CDR3 nucleotides: TGTGCCAGCATGGCCGGAGGTAACACCGGGGAGCTGTTTTTT. Translating it yields CASMAGGNTGELFF.

J is TRBJ2-1 and V is TRBV27; 7 bases line up with TRBD2. Germline lookup yields CDR1 MNHEY and CDR2 SMNVEV (reference sequence). V was clipped by 7 bases and J by 5 bases; unmatched bases: 11. The CDR3 totals 15 residues. This CDR3 reads CASTRPGLSHNEQFF. The CDR3 DNA follows: TGTGCCAGCACCAGACCGGGACTATCTCACAATGAGCAGTTCTTC.